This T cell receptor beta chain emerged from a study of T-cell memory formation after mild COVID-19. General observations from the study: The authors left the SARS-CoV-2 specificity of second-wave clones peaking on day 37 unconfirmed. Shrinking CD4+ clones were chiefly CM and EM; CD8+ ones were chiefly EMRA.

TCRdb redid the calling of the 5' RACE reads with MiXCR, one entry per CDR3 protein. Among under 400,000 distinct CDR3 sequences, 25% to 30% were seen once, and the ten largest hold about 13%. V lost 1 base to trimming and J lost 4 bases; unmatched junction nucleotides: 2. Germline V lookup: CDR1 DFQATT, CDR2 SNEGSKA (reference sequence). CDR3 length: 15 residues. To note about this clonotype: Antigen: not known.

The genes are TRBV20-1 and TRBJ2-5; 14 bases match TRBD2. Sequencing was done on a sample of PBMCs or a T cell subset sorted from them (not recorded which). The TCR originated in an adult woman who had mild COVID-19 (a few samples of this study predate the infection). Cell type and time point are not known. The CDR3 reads CSARGLAGGIETQYF. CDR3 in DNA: TGCAGTGCTAGAGGACTAGCGGGGGGGATAGAGACCCAGTACTTC.